The sequence of this T cell receptor (beta chain) was determined in a study of blood T cell repertoires in COVID-19. Study overall: Sources were T cells, B-cell-depleted T cells, or PBMCs; the material itself was cDNA or gDNA.

Patients from Seattle were sampled longitudinally, starting during active infection. With regard to this clone: Other DNA sequences in the same sample also yield this CDR3.

Germline V gives CDR1 LGHDT, CDR2 YNNKEL (reference sequence). V lost 4 bases and J lost 3; bases outside the gene matches: 2. The CDR3 is 13 residues long. Methods used by the authors: Amplified reference gene primers provided the basis for estimating nucleated cell counts. Repertoires were generated with immunoSEQ multiplex PCR, while TCRdb's copy carries only in-frame clones and drops some. V and J calls and clone size are given by that table; D and trimming were obtained from the DNA. The profile shows about 52,000 clones, 65% to 85% of them singletons. The chain recombines TRBV3-1 (or the pseudogene TRBV3-2) with TRBJ2-7, with 8 bases that match TRBD1. Sequencing input: peripheral blood. The receptor comes from a woman older than 75 with COVID-19, enrolled during active disease. In DNA form, the CDR3 reads TGTGCCAGCAGCCGCACAGGGGGCTACGAGCAGTACTTC. Translation gives CASSRTGGYEQYF.